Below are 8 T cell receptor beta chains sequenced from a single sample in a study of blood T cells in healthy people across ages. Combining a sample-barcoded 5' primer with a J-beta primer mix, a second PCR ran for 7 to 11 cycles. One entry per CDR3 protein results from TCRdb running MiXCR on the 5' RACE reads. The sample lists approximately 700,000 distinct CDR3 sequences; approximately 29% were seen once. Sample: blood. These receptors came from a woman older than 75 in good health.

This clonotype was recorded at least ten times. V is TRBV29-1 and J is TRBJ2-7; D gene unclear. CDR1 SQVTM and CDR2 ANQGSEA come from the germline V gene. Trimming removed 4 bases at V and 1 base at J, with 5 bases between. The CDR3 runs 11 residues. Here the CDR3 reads CSVVGSYEQYF. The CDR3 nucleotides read TGCAGCGTTGTTGGATCCTACGAGCAGTACTTC.

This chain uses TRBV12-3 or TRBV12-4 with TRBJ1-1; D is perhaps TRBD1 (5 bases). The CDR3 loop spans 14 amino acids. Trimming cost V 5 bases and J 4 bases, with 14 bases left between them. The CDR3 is CASSRRGSGTEAFF. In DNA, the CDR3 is TGTGCCAGCAGTCGTAGGGGAAGTGGCACTGAAGCTTTCTTT.

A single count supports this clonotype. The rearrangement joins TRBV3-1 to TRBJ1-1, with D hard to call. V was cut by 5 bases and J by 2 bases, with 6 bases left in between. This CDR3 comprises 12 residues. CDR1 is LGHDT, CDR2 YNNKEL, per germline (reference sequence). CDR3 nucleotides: TGTGCCAGCAGCACATTTAACACTGAAGCTTTCTTT. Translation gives CASSTFNTEAFF.

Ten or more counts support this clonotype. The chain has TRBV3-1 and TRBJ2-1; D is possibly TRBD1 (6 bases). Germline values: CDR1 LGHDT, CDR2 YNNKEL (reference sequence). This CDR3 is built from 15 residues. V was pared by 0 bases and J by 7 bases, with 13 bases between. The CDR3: CASSQEGTPTNEQFF. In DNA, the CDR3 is TGTGCCAGCAGCCAAGAAGGGACACCCACTAATGAGCAGTTCTTC.

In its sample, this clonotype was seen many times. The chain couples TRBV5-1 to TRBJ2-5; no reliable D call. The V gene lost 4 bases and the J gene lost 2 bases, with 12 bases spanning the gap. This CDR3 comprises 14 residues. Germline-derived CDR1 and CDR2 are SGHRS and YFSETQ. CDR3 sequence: CASSSVDGQETQYF. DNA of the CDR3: TGCGCCAGCAGCAGCGTAGACGGTCAAGAGACCCAGTACTTC.

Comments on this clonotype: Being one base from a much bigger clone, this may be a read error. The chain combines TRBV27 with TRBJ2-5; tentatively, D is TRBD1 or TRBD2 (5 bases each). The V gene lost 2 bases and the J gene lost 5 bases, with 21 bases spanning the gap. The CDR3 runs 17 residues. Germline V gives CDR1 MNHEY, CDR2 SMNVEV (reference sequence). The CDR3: CASSLSIGTTIGETQYF. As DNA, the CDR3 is TGTGCCAGCAGTTTAAGTATCGGGACCACGATTGGGGAGACCCAGTACTTC.

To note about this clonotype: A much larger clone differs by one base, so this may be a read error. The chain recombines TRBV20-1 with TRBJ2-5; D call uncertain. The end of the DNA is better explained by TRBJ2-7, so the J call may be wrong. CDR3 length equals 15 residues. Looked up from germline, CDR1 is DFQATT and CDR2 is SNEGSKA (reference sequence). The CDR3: CSAKSPARSFYEQYF. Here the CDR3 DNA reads TGCAGTGCCAAATCCCCGGCCAGGAGCTTCTACGAGCAGTACTTC.

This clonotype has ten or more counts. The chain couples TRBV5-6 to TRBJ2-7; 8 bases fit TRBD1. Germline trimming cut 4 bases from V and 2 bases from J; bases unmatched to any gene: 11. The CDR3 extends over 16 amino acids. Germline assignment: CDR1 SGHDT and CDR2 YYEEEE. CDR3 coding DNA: TGTGCCAGCAGCCGTAGACAGGGGACACCACCCTACGAGCAGTACTTC. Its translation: CASSRRQGTPPYEQYF.